A single count supports the clone carrying this T cell receptor beta chain. Its antigen is unknown. Libraries were prepared by immunoSEQ multiplex PCR; TCRdb keeps only in-frame clonotypes and omits some of them. The sample carries roughly 97,000 clones, roughly 79% recorded once. Each patient with chemo-refractory metastatic non-small-cell lung cancer was treated with focal radiation plus CTLA-4 blockade using ipilimumab. These data are taken from a study of radiotherapy plus CTLA-4 blockade in lung cancer. Study-level background: The study recorded objective responses in about 20% of patients and disease control in approximately 29%.

Study observations and caveats: In blood, early T cell clone dynamics reportedly predicted response best, together with interferon-beta. Tumor-derived TCR clones expanded in blood after radiotherapy plus ipilimumab.

Trimming removed 1 base at V and 4 bases at J, with 11 bases between. CDR3 length: 14 amino acids. CDR1 and CDR2 from the germline V gene are SGHAT and FQNNGV. The sequence was collected from a human donor with non-small cell lung cancer who had a partial response to radiotherapy plus ipilimumab. Some clones in this sample may be carry-over from other donors' samples. The V gene is TRBV11-2, the J gene TRBJ2-7, with D possibly being TRBD2 (5 bases). This specimen consisted of peripheral blood, obtained from a patient treated with radiotherapy plus ipilimumab. CDR3 coding DNA: TGTGCCAGCAGCTTAGGCGGTCGGGGATACGAGCAGTACTTC. Its translation: CASSLGGRGYEQYF.